Listed below are T cell receptor beta chains from one sample, sequenced in a study of T cells in Graves' hyperthyroidism and ophthalmopathy. TCRdb re-analysed the multiplex PCR reads in MiXCR, keeping a single row per CDR3 protein. The sample shows fewer than 750,000 distinct CDR3 sequences, around 42% of them seen only once. Sequencing was carried out using peripheral blood or thyroid tissue (not recorded which). The receptor source for this set is a woman under 30 with Graves' hyperthyroidism. The CDR3 runs from the conserved cysteine through the conserved F or W. A D gene is named only where the DNA matches it firmly. Rows give clone size only sometimes, using once, few, many, or a class for an expanded clone.

D gene	V gene	J gene	clone size	CDR3 DNA	CDR3 protein
TRBD2	TRBV4-3	TRBJ2-4	-	TGCGCCAGCAGCCAAGGAACGGGACTAGCGGAAAACATTCAGTACTTC	CASSQGTGLAENIQYF
-	TRBV7-9	TRBJ2-1	-	TGTGCCAGCAGCCTTCGGGACAAACCCTACAATGAGCAGTTCTTC	CASSLRDKPYNEQFF
TRBD1	TRBV5-1	TRBJ1-6	many	TGCGCCAGCAGCTTGGCCCCGGGACAGGTGGAGTATTCACCCCTCCACTTT	CASSLAPGQVEYSPLHF
-	TRBV28	TRBJ1-4	-	TGTGCCAGCAGTTTGTGGGCAGGCAACGAAAAACTGTTTTTT	CASSLWAGNEKLFF
TRBD2	TRBV7-2	TRBJ2-3	-	TGTGCCAGCAGCTTTGGGACTAGCGGGCGTAGACTAGGAGATACGCAGTATTTT	CASSFGTSGRRLGDTQYF
TRBD1	TRBV6-9	TRBJ1-2	-	TGTGCCAGCAGTCTATTATCTTCGTCTGCTAGGGGGACAGGACTTTATGGCTACACCTTC	CASSLLSSSARGTGLYGYTF
-	TRBV11-2	TRBJ1-1	many	TGTGCCAGCAGCTTAGATCATCCCTCGCTTCAGACTGAAGCTTTCTTT	CASSLDHPSLQTEAFF
-	TRBV29-1	TRBJ1-5	-	TGCAGCTTAGGACACGACGATCAGCCCCAGCATTTT	CSLGHDDQPQHF
TRBD1	TRBV6-5	TRBJ2-7	-	TGTGCCAGCAGTTACTTCCAGGGGGCCTACGAGCAGTACTTC	CASSYFQGAYEQYF
-	TRBV6-5	TRBJ2-5	-	TGTGCCAGCAGTGGAAGAATCAACGAATATCAAGAGACCCAGTACTTC	CASSGRINEYQETQYF
-	TRBV25-1	TRBJ1-1	-	TGTGCCAGCAGTGAAAGGGGTTTATCTACTAAAGCTTTCTTT	CASSERGLSTKAFF
-	TRBV9	TRBJ1-3	-	TGTGCCAGCAGGACGGACTGGAACACCATATATTTT	CASRTDWNTIYF
TRBD2	TRBV3-1	TRBJ2-5	-	TGTGCCAGCAGCCAAGATCTACAACGGGAGGGCCTTGAGACCCAGTACTTC	CASSQDLQREGLETQYF
-	TRBV10-3	TRBJ2-1	few	TGTGCCACCTTTGACACCAGGTCCTACAATGAGCAGTTCTTC	CATFDTRSYNEQFF
-	TRBV4-2	TRBJ2-5	-	TGTGCCAGCGGCCAAGAAGGGGCGCGGCGACAAGAGACCCAGTACTTC	CASGQEGARRQETQYF
-	TRBV20-1	TRBJ1-1	many	TGCAGTGCAAACCGACGGACGGAGAGCACTGAAGCTTTCTTT	CSANRRTESTEAFF
TRBD1	TRBV2	TRBJ2-7	-	TGTGCCAGCCCCGGGAATACAGGGGCCTACGAGCAGTACTTC	CASPGNTGAYEQYF
-	TRBV29-1	TRBJ2-2	-	TGCAGCGGGCAGCGCGGCACCGGGGAGCTGTTTTTT	CSGQRGTGELFF
-	TRBV6-6	TRBJ2-5	-	TGTGCCAGCAGTGCCGGTTGGTGGGAGACCCAGTACTTC	CASSAGWWETQYF
-	TRBV7-9	TRBJ2-7	many	TGTGCCAGCAGCCGAGGATTCTCCTACGAGCAGTACTTC	CASSRGFSYEQYF
-	TRBV12-3/TRBV12-4	TRBJ2-5	-	TGTGCCAGCAGCCTCATAGGGGGGGCCCACGGGGAGACCCAGTACTTC	CASSLIGGAHGETQYF
-	TRBV2	TRBJ1-1	-	TGTGCCAGCAGCAGAGGGGGAAACGCTGAAGCTTTCTTT	CASSRGGNAEAFF
TRBD2	TRBV29-1	TRBJ2-7	many	TGCAGCGTTGAAGGACTAGCGGGAGGGCAGTACTTC	CSVEGLAGGQYF
TRBD1	TRBV10-3	TRBJ1-2	-	TGTGCCATCAGTGAGTCGGCCGGGACAGGGGTAGCTGGCTACACCTTC	CAISESAGTGVAGYTF
-	TRBV7-6	TRBJ1-2	-	TGTGCCAGCAGCTCTGGGAGGGGCAACTATGGCTACACCTTC	CASSSGRGNYGYTF
TRBD1	TRBV12-3/TRBV12-4	TRBJ2-7	once	TGTGCCAGCAGCAACGCCCCGGACAGGGGTCCCTACAATGAGCAGTACTTC	CASSNAPDRGPYNEQYF
TRBD2	TRBV29-1	TRBJ2-7	many	TGCAGCGTTGAACAGCGGGAGCACTCCTACGAGCAGTACTTC	CSVEQREHSYEQYF
-	TRBV19	TRBJ2-7	many	TGTGCCAGTAGTGATACAACAGGGCGCGCCGAGCAGTACTTC	CASSDTTGRAEQYF